This T cell receptor (beta chain) emerged from a study of T cells in Graves' hyperthyroidism and ophthalmopathy. This CDR3 has 14 amino acids. The ends were cut back, 7 bases at V and 9 bases at J, with 19 bases in the middle. Germline loops: CDR1 LNHDA, CDR2 SQIVND (reference sequence). Absent ophthalmopathy progression within 18 months defined stable Graves' hyperthyroidism. General study results and limits: Ophthalmopathy was told apart from stable hyperthyroidism by a 13 V-J model. Most expanded thyroid clonotypes above 0.001 recurred in blood.

From RNA transcripts, TCR beta CDR3 regions were amplified. First-round RT-PCR targeting the TCR CDR3 was performed with the HTBI primer set. TCRdb re-called the multiplex PCR reads through MiXCR, storing one row per CDR3 protein. The repertoire holds roughly 740,000 distinct CDR3 sequences, with about a sixth as singletons. A remark on this clonotype: Its target is unknown.

The V gene is TRBV19, the J gene TRBJ1-5; D is possibly TRBD1 (6 bases). Sequenced: blood. This TCR came from a young man with Graves' hyperthyroidism. This CDR3 is CASTEPTGSGPQHF. Here the CDR3 DNA reads TGTGCCAGTACCGAACCCACAGGGTCGGGGCCCCAGCATTTT.